The rows below give T cell receptor beta chains drawn from one sample of a study of blood T cell repertoires in COVID-19. Libraries were prepared by immunoSEQ multiplex PCR; TCRdb keeps only in-frame clonotypes and omits some of them. The sample shows approximately 92,000 clones, around 88% of them seen only once. Specimen: peripheral blood. Receptors originate from a woman aged 60 to 75 with COVID-19, enrolled during active disease. The CDR3 runs from the conserved cysteine through the conserved F or W. The order of the fields is J gene, clone size, V gene, D gene, CDR3 DNA, CDR3 protein. D genes are given only for firm matches. Rows may omit the clone size; those that give it use once, few, many or a size class.

J: TRBJ2-7; size: -; V: TRBV11-2; D: -; DNA: TGTGCCAGCAGCTCTCAACCCGAGAATGGTACCTACGAGCAGTACTTC; CDR3: CASSSQPENGTYEQYF
J: TRBJ2-1; size: -; V: TRBV5-1; D: -; DNA: TGCGCCAGCAGCTTGGAAGGACTGAATGAGCAGTTCTTC; CDR3: CASSLEGLNEQFF
J: TRBJ2-7; size: -; V: TRBV9; D: -; DNA: TGTGCCAGCAGCGTAGGGGCCGGGACAACCTACGAGCAGTACTTC; CDR3: CASSVGAGTTYEQYF
J: TRBJ1-2; size: -; V: TRBV7-2; D: TRBD1; DNA: TGTGCCAGCAGCCAAACGGGACAGGGGGGGCATGGCTACACCTTC; CDR3: CASSQTGQGGHGYTF
J: TRBJ2-7; size: -; V: TRBV27; D: TRBD1; DNA: TGTGCCAGCAGCCGATACCGGGACAGGGGGTCTTCCTTCTCCTACGAGCAGTACTTC; CDR3: CASSRYRDRGSSFSYEQYF
J: TRBJ1-2; size: -; V: TRBV9; D: -; DNA: TGTGCCAGCAGCCTAGACAGCTATGGCTACACCTTC; CDR3: CASSLDSYGYTF
J: TRBJ1-2; size: -; V: TRBV27; D: TRBD1; DNA: TGTGCCAGCAGTTTATATGGAGCTAGGACAGGTGCGTCGGGCTACACCTTC; CDR3: CASSLYGARTGASGYTF
J: TRBJ2-7; size: once; V: TRBV5-1; D: TRBD1; DNA: TGCGCCAGCAGCTTGGCCAAGGGACAGAGCTACGAGCAGTACTTC; CDR3: CASSLAKGQSYEQYF
J: TRBJ2-5; size: -; V: TRBV30; D: -; DNA: TGTGCCTGGAGTCTGCAAGAGACCCAGTACTTC; CDR3: CAWSLQETQYF
J: TRBJ2-7; size: -; V: TRBV30; D: TRBD1; DNA: TGTGCCTGCTATCCAAAACCGGGACAGGGCTCCTACGAGCAGTACTTC; CDR3: CACYPKPGQGSYEQYF
J: TRBJ1-2; size: once; V: TRBV3-1/TRBV3-2; D: TRBD1; DNA: TGTGCCAGCAGCCAAGAGGCGACAGGGTGGGACAACTATGGCTACACCTTC; CDR3: CASSQEATGWDNYGYTF
J: TRBJ1-2; size: -; V: TRBV5-1; D: -; DNA: TGCGCCAGCAGCTTGGCCGTAGACACCCACAGCCTCTTTGGCTACACCTTC; CDR3: CASSLAVDTHSLFGYTF
J: TRBJ2-1; size: -; V: TRBV12-1; D: -; DNA: TGTGCCAGCAGCGTAAGCGGGGGGAACTCCTACAATGAGCAGTTCTTC; CDR3: CASSVSGGNSYNEQFF
J: TRBJ2-3; size: -; V: TRBV25-1; D: TRBD2; DNA: TGTGCCAGCAGGACTAGCGGGGCCACAGATACGCAGTATTTT; CDR3: CASRTSGATDTQYF
J: TRBJ2-7; size: once; V: TRBV28; D: TRBD1; DNA: TGTGCCAGCAGACTGACAGGGGGCTACGAGCAGTACTTC; CDR3: CASRLTGGYEQYF
J: TRBJ1-1; size: -; V: TRBV27; D: -; DNA: TGTGCCAGCCTACTTCTCAGGGGTGGATCTGCTGAAGCTTTCTTT; CDR3: CASLLLRGGSAEAFF
J: TRBJ1-5; size: -; V: TRBV7-2; D: -; DNA: TGTGCCAGCAGCTTAGTATCAGGGTACAATCAGCCCCAGCATTTT; CDR3: CASSLVSGYNQPQHF
J: TRBJ1-2; size: -; V: TRBV30; D: -; DNA: TGTGCCTGGAGTTTTGGAGATTCCTATGGCTACACCTTC; CDR3: CAWSFGDSYGYTF
J: TRBJ2-3; size: -; V: TRBV21-1; D: -; DNA: TGTGCCAGCAGCAAAGGACCTCCCGCGGGCCTTTGGGGCACAGATACGCAGTATTTT; CDR3: CASSKGPPAGLWGTDTQYF
J: TRBJ2-1; size: few; V: TRBV24-1; D: TRBD2; DNA: TGTGCCACACGACCATGGGGGGGGAACTCCAATGAGCAGTTCTTC; CDR3: CATRPWGGNSNEQFF
J: TRBJ2-3; size: -; V: TRBV18; D: -; DNA: TGTGCCAGCTCATCTACATACAGGTTAGGCACAGATACGCAGTATTTT; CDR3: CASSSTYRLGTDTQYF
J: TRBJ2-5; size: -; V: TRBV4-2; D: TRBD1; DNA: TGTGCCAGCAGCCACACCGGGACAGGGGGCCTGGAGACCCAGTACTTC; CDR3: CASSHTGTGGLETQYF
J: TRBJ2-5; size: -; V: TRBV7-6; D: -; DNA: TGTGCCAGCAGCCCTCTTAGTGACGGGCAAGAGACCCAGTACTTC; CDR3: CASSPLSDGQETQYF
J: TRBJ1-3; size: -; V: TRBV15; D: -; DNA: TGTGCCACCAGCAGAGGGGCCGGAGGGGAAAAGCGGGCAAGTCGTAGGAACACCATATATTTT; CDR3: CATSRGAGGEKRASRRNTIYF
J: TRBJ1-2; size: -; V: TRBV19; D: TRBD1; DNA: TGTGCCAGTAGTGCCGGGACAGGGGCTTCCTATGGCTACACCTTC; CDR3: CASSAGTGASYGYTF
J: TRBJ1-2; size: -; V: TRBV7-2; D: -; DNA: TGTGCCAGCAGCCTTGATCGGGACACCCAGAACTATGGCTACACCTTC; CDR3: CASSLDRDTQNYGYTF
J: TRBJ2-5; size: -; V: TRBV11-2; D: TRBD2; DNA: TGTGCCAGCAGCTTAGACTTACTAGCGGGGAGGCAGACCCAGTACTTC; CDR3: CASSLDLLAGRQTQYF
J: TRBJ2-3; size: -; V: TRBV28; D: TRBD2; DNA: TGTGCCACCCGACTAGCGGTCACAGATACGCAGTATTTT; CDR3: CATRLAVTDTQYF
J: TRBJ1-5; size: -; V: TRBV9; D: -; DNA: TGTGCCAGCAGCCCATCCCCGGGTGGGAGCAATCAGCCCCAGCATTTT; CDR3: CASSPSPGGSNQPQHF
J: TRBJ2-7; size: once; V: TRBV7-2; D: TRBD1; DNA: TGTGCCAGCAGCGCAAGACAGGGGGCGAAGTACGAGCAGTACTTC; CDR3: CASSARQGAKYEQYF
J: TRBJ2-1; size: -; V: TRBV9; D: TRBD1; DNA: TGTGCCAGCAGCGTCTCTACAGGGGCGCGCGAGCAGTTCTTC; CDR3: CASSVSTGAREQFF
J: TRBJ2-2; size: -; V: TRBV19; D: TRBD2; DNA: TGTGCCAGTAGCCCGATGGACAGGGGAGGACTAGCGGGGGGCTCATGGGAGCTGTTTTTT; CDR3: CASSPMDRGGLAGGSWELFF
J: TRBJ1-1; size: -; V: TRBV6-4; D: -; DNA: TGTGCCAGCAGCTTTAGACAGAACACTGAAGCTTTCTTT; CDR3: CASSFRQNTEAFF
J: TRBJ1-2; size: few; V: TRBV6-6; D: TRBD1; DNA: TGTGCCAGCAGTTGGAGGACAGGGGTGACCACCTTC; CDR3: CASSWRTGVTTF
J: TRBJ2-3; size: -; V: TRBV12-3/TRBV12-4; D: TRBD2; DNA: TGTGCCAGCAGAATACTAGCGGGGGAATTGTATTTT; CDR3: CASRILAGELYF
J: TRBJ2-3; size: -; V: TRBV10-3; D: TRBD2; DNA: TGTGCCATCAGCCCGGGACTAGCGGGGGGGGTTAACACAGATACGCAGTATTTT; CDR3: CAISPGLAGGVNTDTQYF
J: TRBJ2-6; size: -; V: TRBV5-1; D: -; DNA: TGCGCCAGCAGCCTGGACAGACCTCAATTCTCTGGGGCCAACGTCCTGACTTTC; CDR3: CASSLDRPQFSGANVLTF
J: TRBJ2-1; size: -; V: TRBV7-6; D: TRBD2; DNA: TGTGCCAGCAGCAAGCCTCTAGCGGGCTACAATGAGCAGTTCTTC; CDR3: CASSKPLAGYNEQFF
J: TRBJ2-3; size: -; V: TRBV9; D: TRBD2; DNA: TGTGCCAGCAGCGCGGGGGGTGGGCCAGATACGCAGTATTTT; CDR3: CASSAGGGPDTQYF
J: TRBJ2-7; size: -; V: TRBV6-5; D: TRBD1; DNA: TGTGCCAGCAGGCGGCGACAGGGGGCTTCCTACGAGCAGTACTTC; CDR3: CASRRRQGASYEQYF
J: TRBJ2-2; size: -; V: TRBV9; D: -; DNA: TGTGCCAGCAGCGTAATGCCCGGGATAGGCACCGGGGAGCTGTTTTTT; CDR3: CASSVMPGIGTGELFF
J: TRBJ2-1; size: -; V: TRBV4-3; D: -; DNA: TGCGCCAGCAGCCAAGACAGTTACAATGAGCAGTTCTTC; CDR3: CASSQDSYNEQFF
J: TRBJ2-5; size: -; V: TRBV6-5; D: -; DNA: TGTGCCAGCAGCAGGGACTACCAAGAGACCCAGTACTTC; CDR3: CASSRDYQETQYF
J: TRBJ2-7; size: -; V: TRBV6-2/TRBV6-3; D: TRBD1; DNA: TGTGCCAGCAGCCGTTACAGGGGCTCAGAAGAGCAGTACTTC; CDR3: CASSRYRGSEEQYF